The 32 T cell receptor beta chains below come from one sample, sequenced in a study of technical replicates of blood from a few donors. The table came from immunoSEQ multiplex PCR; TCRdb's copy has only in-frame clones and leaves some out. The sample has approximately 79,000 clones; around nine tenths are singletons. Input material: T cells isolated from PBMCs. Receptors were obtained from a human donor in good health.

This clone appeared many times. The CDR3 DNA sequence: TGTGCCAGCAGTGCTCAGGACAGCTCCTACAATGAGCAGTTCTTC. Translation gives CASSAQDSSYNEQFF. The rearrangement joins TRBV6-4 to TRBJ2-1, with D possibly being TRBD1 (6 bases). This CDR3 has 15 residues. V shed 4 bases and J shed 0 bases, with 10 bases lying between them. Germline V gene data show CDR1 as MRHNA and CDR2 as SNTAGT.

The V and J genes are TRBV5-1 and TRBJ2-7; 14 bases map to TRBD2. In germline, CDR1 is SGHRS, CDR2 YFSETQ. V trimming: 1 base; J trimming: 4 bases; junction bases outside the gene matches: 4. This CDR3 has 16 residues. The DNA of the CDR3 is TGCGCCAGCAGCTTGCTCGGGACTAGCGGGAGTTACGAGCAGTACTTC. The encoded protein is CASSLLGTSGSYEQYF.

The chain couples TRBV4-2 to TRBJ2-1; 8 bases are shared with TRBD2. CDR1 LGHNA and CDR2 YNFKEQ come from the germline V gene. J was trimmed by 2 bases and V by 4 bases; bases with no gene match: 10. This CDR3 comprises 17 residues. The CDR3 here is CASSLSPGSGTYNEQFF. In DNA, the CDR3 is TGTGCCAGCAGCCTCTCCCCTGGTAGCGGGACCTACAATGAGCAGTTCTTC.

This chain uses TRBV6-1 with TRBJ2-5; possible D gene TRBD1, 5 bases. The germline V gene encodes CDR1 MNHNS and CDR2 SASEGT. V dropped 1 base and J dropped 7 bases, with 13 bases sitting between them. The CDR3 is 14 residues long. CDR3 nucleotide sequence: TGTGCCAGCAGTGAAGGGGGCCAAAAAGGGACCCAGTACTTC. Amino acid sequence: CASSEGGQKGTQYF.

This clone was observed a single time. This chain links TRBV9 with TRBJ1-2; a weak D match, TRBD1 (5 bases). Trimming shortened V by 3 bases and J by 4 bases, and 13 bases separated the two germline ends. The CDR3 is made up of 14 amino acids. Germline lookup yields CDR1 SGDLS and CDR2 YYNGEE. CDR3 nucleotide sequence: TGTGCCAGCAGCGGAGAGGAGGGGAGCTATGGCTACACCTTC. Protein sequence: CASSGEEGSYGYTF.

The chain has TRBV2 and TRBJ2-7, with 8 bases matching TRBD1. V dropped 11 bases and J dropped 1; count of bases not matched to a gene: 7. CDR1 SNHLY and CDR2 FYNNEI come from the germline V gene. The CDR3 sequence is 13 residues long. CDR3 nucleotide sequence: TGTGCCGCTTACAGGGGGATTTCCTACGAGCAGTACTTC. Translated: CAAYRGISYEQYF.

The chain has TRBV19 and TRBJ2-7, with D tentatively TRBD1 (6 bases). CDR3 length equals 16 residues. Trimming pared 6 bases from V and 6 bases from J, leaving 24 bases between. The germline CDR1 and CDR2 sequences are LNHDA and SQIVND (reference sequence). CDR3 bases: TGTGCCAGTAGCCCCCGAGGCAGGGGACATTTAGGCGAGCAGTACTTC. The encoded protein is CASSPRGRGHLGEQYF. Full variable domain (rest looked up from reference TRBV19 and TRBJ2-7): DGGITQSPKYLFRKEGQNVTLSCEQNLNHDAMYWYRQDPGQGLRLIYYSQIVNDFQKGDIAEGYSVSREKKESFPLTVTSAQKNPTAFYLCASSPRGRGHLGEQYFGPGTRLTVT.

The CDR3 is CASSLGWREGWNEQFF. CDR3 bases: TGTGCCAGCAGCTTAGGTTGGCGGGAGGGCTGGAATGAGCAGTTCTTC. The J gene is TRBJ2-1, the V gene TRBV7-2, with TRBD2 identical over 9 bases. Germline V CDR1 and CDR2: SGHTA, FQGNSA. J lost 7 bases, V lost 1 base, and 8 bases had no gene match. CDR3 length equals 16 residues.

A word on this clone: At one of its ends the junction is not consistent with the germline gene, which may arise from a read error. CDR3 protein: CASSQDCSGAHF. CDR3 nucleotide sequence: TGCGCCAGCAGCCAAGATTGTAGCGGGGCCCACTTC. The V call is TRBV4-3, the J call TRBJ2-5; 8 nucleotides match TRBD2. This CDR3 contains 12 residues. Per germline, CDR1 LGHNA and CDR2 YSLEER.

The chain couples TRBV10-1 to TRBJ1-1, with 8 bases fitting TRBD1. The length of the CDR3 is 14 residues. Losses at the gene ends were 8 bases for V and 5 bases for J; bases not matched to a gene: 10. CDR1 WNHNN and CDR2 SYGVQD come from the germline V gene (reference sequence). The CDR3 sequence is CASSLDRERTEAFF. The CDR3 DNA is TGCGCCAGCTCCTTGGACAGGGAAAGAACTGAAGCTTTCTTT.

This clone was detected only once. The gene calls are TRBV28 and TRBJ2-2; 7 bases are a match to TRBD2. The CDR3 is made up of 13 amino acids. Germline lookup yields CDR1 MDHEN and CDR2 SYDVKM. Trimming took 11 bases from V and 5 from J; bases not matched to a gene: 8. CDR3: CAVEGGPTGELFF. The CDR3 DNA reads as TGTGCCGTGGAGGGAGGGCCTACCGGGGAGCTGTTTTTT.

The chain is built from TRBV29-1 and TRBJ2-5; D is perhaps TRBD2 (5 bases). This CDR3 contains 10 residues. The V gene's germline CDR1 is SQVTM and CDR2 ANQGSEA. The V end lost 5 bases, the J end lost 4 bases, and 5 bases lay between the germline ends. The CDR3 DNA sequence: TGCAGCGTTCGGGGAGAGACCCAGTACTTC. It translates to CSVRGETQYF.

The chain has TRBV10-2 and TRBJ1-5; no definite D call. The length of the CDR3 is 14 residues. Germline values: CDR1 WSHSY, CDR2 SAAADI. With 0 bases removed from V and 5 bases from J, the gap between germline ends came to 8 bases. The CDR3 DNA reads TGCGCCAGCAGTGAGTCGACTCGCGATCAGCCCCAGCATTTT. Encoded protein: CASSESTRDQPQHF.

This chain links TRBV5-4 with TRBJ2-1, with 11 bases matching TRBD2. This CDR3 region has 16 residues. CDR1 is SGHNT and CDR2 is YYREEE in the germline V gene (reference sequence). Losses at the gene ends were 3 bases for V and 4 bases for J; bases not matched to a gene: 6. CDR3 region: CASSWELAGEYNEQFF. The CDR3 region has the DNA TGTGCCAGCAGCTGGGAACTAGCGGGAGAATACAATGAGCAGTTCTTC.

V gene TRBV2 combines with J gene TRBJ2-1, with 9 positions matching TRBD2. V shed 3 bases and J 8 bases; nucleotides not matched to a gene: 14. The germline V gene has CDR1 SNHLY and CDR2 FYNNEI. The CDR3 has 17 residues. The CDR3 coding sequence is TGTGCCAGCAGTGAGTTCGGCGGGAGGGGGGCTTTTGATGAGCAGTTCTTC. Protein product: CASSEFGGRGAFDEQFF. The whole variable domain, remainder taken from reference TRBV2 and TRBJ2-1, is EPEVTQTPSHQVTQMGQEVILRCVPISNHLYFYWYRQILGQKVEFLVSFYNNEISEKSEIFDDQFSVERPDGSNFTLKIRSTKLEDSAMYFCASSEFGGRGAFDEQFFGPGTRLTVL.

The chain is built from TRBV6-5 and TRBJ2-7; 8 nucleotides agree with TRBD1. V gave up 6 bases and J gave up 5 bases; unmatched junction bases: 12. This CDR3 has 15 amino acids. Germline CDR1 reads MNHEY; CDR2 reads SVGAGI. CDR3 sequence: CASRFAGGAGDEQYF. Here the CDR3 DNA reads TGTGCCAGCAGGTTTGCAGGGGGCGCGGGTGACGAGCAGTACTTC.

The rearrangement links TRBV25-1 to TRBJ2-4; 10 nucleotides match TRBD2. J gave up 6 bases and V 7 bases, and 9 bases lay outside the gene matches. The CDR3 totals 15 residues. Germline V CDR1 and CDR2: MGHDK, SYGVNS. CDR3 region: CASKAAGGPANIQYF. In DNA form, the CDR3 reads TGTGCCAGCAAGGCAGCGGGAGGGCCGGCAAACATTCAGTACTTC.

The chain is built from TRBV6-1 and TRBJ2-7; D may be TRBD1 (6 bases). CDR1 is MNHNS, CDR2 SASEGT, per germline. Trimming removed 4 bases at V and 0 bases at J, with 19 bases between. The CDR3 is made up of 17 amino acids. The CDR3 region is CASSAPQGPESSYEQYF. In nucleotides, the CDR3 is TGTGCCAGCAGTGCCCCCCAGGGGCCTGAAAGCTCCTACGAGCAGTACTTC.

This clone was picked up one time. CDR3 nucleotides: TGCGCCAGCAGCGGAGGTTGGGGACAGGGGGTCGAAGATACGCAGTATTTT. Protein: CASSGGWGQGVEDTQYF. The rearrangement links TRBV5-1 to TRBJ2-3; 11 bases line up with TRBD1. The V gene end was trimmed by 4 bases and the J gene end by 5 bases; junction bases not matched to a gene: 12. Germline V CDR1 and CDR2: SGHRS, YFSETQ. This CDR3 spans 17 amino acids.

This clone was recorded only once. The chain joins TRBV10-3 to TRBJ2-7; 9 nucleotides align to TRBD1. This CDR3 comprises 15 residues. V trimming: 0 bases; J trimming: 8 bases; junction bases outside the gene matches: 8. Germline lookup yields CDR1 ENHRY and CDR2 SYGVKD. The CDR3 sequence is CAISESGQGPYKQYF. CDR3 coding DNA: TGTGCCATCAGTGAGTCGGGACAGGGACCTTACAAGCAGTACTTC.

This rearrangement joins TRBV19 to TRBJ1-5, with 9 positions matching TRBD1. The ends lost 5 bases at V and 1 base at J; junction bases unmatched: 3. The germline gives CDR1 LNHDA, CDR2 SQIVND (reference sequence). The CDR3 totals 15 residues. CDR3 residues: CASSLTGGSNQPQHF. For the CDR3, the DNA is TGTGCCAGTAGTCTGACAGGGGGAAGCAATCAGCCCCAGCATTTT.

J is TRBJ1-1 and V is TRBV13; 11 bases agree with TRBD1. J lost 6 bases, V lost 3 bases, and 6 bases had no gene match. CDR1 is PRHDT and CDR2 is FYEKMQ in the germline V gene (reference sequence). The CDR3 loop spans 15 amino acids. CDR3 sequence: CASSFRGQGGPEAFF. The CDR3 DNA reads as TGTGCCAGCAGCTTCAGGGGACAGGGGGGGCCTGAAGCTTTCTTT.

The rearrangement joins TRBV29-1 to TRBJ2-5; 8 bases align to TRBD2. The CDR3 covers 12 residues. Trimming removed 7 bases from V and 4 bases from J; junction bases left unmatched: 5. Germline CDR1 reads SQVTM; CDR2 reads ANQGSEA. This chain's CDR3 is CSARTSIETQYF. CDR3 coding DNA: TGCAGCGCCCGGACTAGCATAGAGACCCAGTACTTC.

This clone appeared a single time. The V and J genes are TRBV13 and TRBJ2-7; TRBD1 matches 7 bases. This CDR3 spans 14 amino acids. Germline V gives CDR1 PRHDT, CDR2 FYEKMQ (reference sequence). V shed 6 bases and J 4 bases; nucleotides not matched to a gene: 9. The CDR3 loop reads CASRSGTDLYEQYF. In DNA form, the CDR3 reads TGTGCCAGCAGGTCCGGGACAGACTTATACGAGCAGTACTTC.

J is TRBJ1-1 and V is TRBV9; D gene unclear. CDR3 size: 14 residues. V lost 0 bases, J lost 1 base, and 7 bases lay in between. The V gene's germline CDR1 is SGDLS and CDR2 YYNGEE. Written as DNA, the CDR3 is TGTGCCAGCAGCGTAGACGGGTGGAACACTGAAGCTTTCTTT. Its protein is CASSVDGWNTEAFF.

The chain carries TRBV7-3 and TRBJ1-2; TRBD1 matches 9 bases. The CDR3 is 15 amino acids. The J segment lost 2 bases and the V segment lost 2 bases, leaving 3 bases of the junction unmatched. Germline CDR1 and CDR2: SGHTA and FQGTGA. For the CDR3, the DNA is TGTGCCAGCAGCTTAGACAGGGGGGGCAACTATGGCTACACCTTC. It translates to CASSLDRGGNYGYTF.

This sequence joins TRBV6-6 and TRBJ2-7; 11 bases fit TRBD2. Germline V gene data show CDR1 as MNHNY and CDR2 as SVGAGI (reference sequence). J lost 0 bases, V lost 6 bases, and 7 bases had no gene match. CDR3 size: 16 residues. The CDR3 sequence: CASRPTSGSLSYEQYF. The DNA for the CDR3 is TGTGCCAGCAGGCCCACTAGCGGGAGCCTCTCCTACGAGCAGTACTTC.

The table lists this clone with a count of one. The CDR3 loop is CASSDGGTQETQYF. The DNA of the CDR3 is TGTGCCAGCAGTGACGGAGGGACCCAAGAGACCCAGTACTTC. V and J are TRBV2 and TRBJ2-5, with D possibly TRBD2 on 6 matching bases. The CDR3 spans 14 residues. The germline V gene has CDR1 SNHLY and CDR2 FYNNEI. The V and J ends lost 3 bases and 1 base respectively, with 9 bases between them. Full variable domain (remainder filled in from reference TRBV2 and TRBJ2-5): EPEVTQTPSHQVTQMGQEVILRCVPISNHLYFYWYRQILGQKVEFLVSFYNNEISEKSEIFDDQFSVERPDGSNFTLKIRSTKLEDSAMYFCASSDGGTQETQYFGPGTRLLVL.

The J gene is TRBJ1-3, the V gene TRBV9; D gene unclear. V gave up 4 bases and J gave up 4 bases, with 9 bases separating them. Germline loops: CDR1 SGDLS, CDR2 YYNGEE. The CDR3 has 13 amino acids. In nucleotides, the CDR3 is TGTGCCAGCAGCCTCCAAGAGGGAAACACCATATATTTT. Protein: CASSLQEGNTIYF. The entire variable domain, with the rest obtained from reference TRBV9 and TRBJ1-3, is as follows: DSGVTQTPKHLITATGQRVTLRCSPRSGDLSVYWYQQSLDQGLQFLIQYYNGEERAKGNILERFSAQQFPDLHSELNLSSLELGDSALYFCASSLQEGNTIYFGEGSWLTVV.

The chain uses TRBV27 and TRBJ1-2; perhaps TRBD1 as D (6 bases). Germline loops: CDR1 MNHEY, CDR2 SMNVEV (reference sequence). V was shortened by 6 bases and J by 4 bases, with 15 bases between the two germline ends. The CDR3 extends over 14 amino acids. CDR3 residues: CASSTGRRLYGYTF. The CDR3 nucleotides read TGTGCCAGCAGCACAGGGCGTCGGCTCTATGGCTACACCTTC.

The gene calls are TRBV6-5 and TRBJ2-3, with 8 positions matching TRBD2. Looked up from germline, CDR1 is MNHEY and CDR2 is SVGAGI. The CDR3 extends over 15 amino acids. The V segment lost 6 bases and the J segment 0 bases; nucleotides outside the gene matches: 5. The CDR3 protein is CASRRVAGSTDTQYF. DNA of the CDR3: TGTGCCAGCAGGCGGGTAGCGGGAAGCACAGATACGCAGTATTTT.

The V and J genes are TRBV27 and TRBJ2-1; 9 positions agree with TRBD2. This CDR3 spans 14 amino acids. The germline V gene encodes CDR1 MNHEY and CDR2 SMNVEV (reference sequence). V shed 4 bases and J 5 bases; nucleotides not matched to a gene: 3. Here the CDR3 reads CASSSLAGHNEQFF. The DNA for the CDR3 is TGTGCCAGCAGTTCTCTAGCGGGGCACAATGAGCAGTTCTTC.